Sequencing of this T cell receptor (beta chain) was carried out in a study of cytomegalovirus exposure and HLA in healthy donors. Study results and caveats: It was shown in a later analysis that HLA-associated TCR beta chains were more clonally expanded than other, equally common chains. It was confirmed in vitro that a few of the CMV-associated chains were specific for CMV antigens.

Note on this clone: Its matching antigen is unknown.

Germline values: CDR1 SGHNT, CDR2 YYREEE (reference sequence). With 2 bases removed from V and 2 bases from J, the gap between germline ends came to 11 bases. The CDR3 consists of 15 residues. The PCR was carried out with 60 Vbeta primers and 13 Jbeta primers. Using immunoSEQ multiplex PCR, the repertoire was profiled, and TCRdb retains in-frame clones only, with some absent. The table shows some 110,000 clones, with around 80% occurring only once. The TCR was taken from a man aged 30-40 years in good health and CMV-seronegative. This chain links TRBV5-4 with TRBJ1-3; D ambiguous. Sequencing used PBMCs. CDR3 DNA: TGTGCCAGCAGCTTTCGGGGAACTCCTGGAAACACCATATATTTT. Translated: CASSFRGTPGNTIYF.